In this sample, the clone carrying this T cell receptor (beta chain) turned up once. This specimen comes from a study of blood T cell repertoires in COVID-19. Some clones are missing from TCRdb's copy, which holds only in-frame ones; the method was immunoSEQ multiplex PCR. The table includes about 150,000 clones, 60% to 85% detected once. Per germline, CDR1 SGHNT and CDR2 YYREEE (reference sequence). The CDR3 totals 17 residues. Trimming at V came to 1 base and at J to 4 bases, leaving 8 bases not matched to a gene. The sequence was obtained from a man in his forties or fifties with active or convalescent COVID-19. The material sequenced was peripheral blood. The V gene is TRBV5-4, the J gene TRBJ1-1, with TRBD1 identical over 12 bases. The CDR3 reads CASSLRDRGRLGTEAFF. CDR3 DNA sequence: TGTGCCAGCAGCTTGCGGGACAGGGGGCGTCTGGGCACTGAAGCTTTCTTT. Variable domain in full (rest from reference TRBV5-4 and TRBJ1-1): ETGVTQSPTHLIKTRGQQVTLRCSSQSGHNTVSWYQQALGQGPQFIFQYYREEENGRGNFPPRFSGLQFPNYSSELNVNALELDDSALYLCASSLRDRGRLGTEAFFGQGTRLTVV.